This T cell receptor (beta chain) was recovered during a study of siplizumab effects on memory and regulatory T cells. With V trimmed by 3 bases and J by 3 bases, 4 bases remained unmatched. CDR3 length: 16 residues. Germline CDR1 and CDR2: LGHNT and FRNRAP. Assays covered roughly 9.8 x 10^4 TCR templates per sample. Sequenced by immunoSEQ multiplex PCR; TCRdb stores in-frame clones only, minus some. The profile shows around 72,000 clones, under 95% of them singletons. Whole-study findings and limits: Mappable alloreactive CD4+ clones were on average approximately 70% Treg-derived with siplizumab, around 30% in controls. Proliferating CD4+ or CD8+ clones, roughly 75-95% of them, lacked an assignable naive or memory phenotype. A major contribution to the alloresponse seemed to be made by naive T cells, which seemed more diverse than memory cells.

About this clone: The antigen is unknown.

V is TRBV12-5 and J is TRBJ2-7, with 14 bases fitting TRBD2. Sequencing used CD8+ T cells sorted from blood. The sequence came from a human donor in good health. The chain's CDR3 is CASGFGTSGGLYEQYF. The CDR3, as DNA: TGTGCTAGTGGTTTCGGGACTAGCGGGGGCCTCTACGAGCAGTACTTC.